One and the same sample provided the 14 T cell receptor beta chains below, sequenced in a study of cytomegalovirus exposure and HLA in healthy donors. PCR used 60 Vbeta primers and 13 Jbeta primers. Some clones are missing from TCRdb's copy, which holds only in-frame ones; the method was immunoSEQ multiplex PCR. This table holds 120,000 or so clones, about 80% found once. The sample was PBMCs. These receptor sequences come from a woman under 30 in good health and CMV-seronegative.

The CDR3 nucleotides read TGTGCCAGAAGCGAGAGACAGGGTCATTGCACCGGGGAGCTGTTTTTT. The encoded protein is CARSERQGHCTGELFF. This chain links TRBV5-3 with TRBJ2-2; 7 bases are a match to TRBD1. TRBV5-3 is an ORF; its function is uncertain. The junction had 10 bases not matched to a gene; V was cut back by 4 bases and J by 4 bases. The length of the CDR3 is 16 residues.

The chain is built from TRBV2 and TRBJ2-6, with D possibly matching TRBD1 (6 bases). V lost 7 bases and J 4 bases, leaving 11 bases between the germline ends. The CDR3 contains 14 residues. The germline V gene has CDR1 SNHLY and CDR2 FYNNEI. CDR3: CASKGVGGANVLTF. CDR3 DNA: TGTGCCAGCAAGGGGGTTGGCGGGGCCAACGTCCTGACTTTC. The full variable domain, completed using reference TRBV2 and TRBJ2-6, is EPEVTQTPSHQVTQMGQEVILRCVPISNHLYFYWYRQILGQKVEFLVSFYNNEISEKSEIFDDQFSVERPDGSNFTLKIRSTKLEDSAMYFCASKGVGGANVLTFGAGSRLTVL.

This clone is a singleton in its sample. V is TRBV14 and J is TRBJ1-4; TRBD1 might be the D (6 bases). The CDR3 length is 11 residues. The germline CDR1 and CDR2 sequences are SGHDN and FVKESK. The V and J ends lost 5 bases and 11 bases respectively, with 9 bases between them. The CDR3 sequence: CASSYGQKLFF. CDR3 nucleotides: TGTGCCAGCAGCTACGGACAGAAACTGTTTTTT.

The chain links TRBV5-4 to TRBJ1-5, with D possibly TRBD1 on 6 matching bases. The germline V and J ends were trimmed by 5 bases and 5 bases, with 11 bases remaining between them. Germline lookup yields CDR1 SGHNT and CDR2 YYREEE (reference sequence). There are 13 residues in the CDR3. The CDR3 nucleotides read TGTGCCAGCAGGAAGACAGGATATCAGCCCCAGCATTTT. The encoded protein is CASRKTGYQPQHF.

V and J are TRBV5-1 and TRBJ1-4, with D uncertain. The germline gives CDR1 SGHRS, CDR2 YFSETQ. CDR3 length: 13 residues. Trimming took off 4 bases at V and 5 bases at J, with 9 bases between the two ends. DNA of the CDR3: TGCGCCAGCAGCGTGGGAGTAAATGAAAAACTGTTTTTT. This sequence encodes CASSVGVNEKLFF.

This chain joins TRBV7-9 and TRBJ2-3, with 10 bases lining up with TRBD2. Germline-derived CDR1 and CDR2 are SEHNR and FQNEAQ (reference sequence). V lost 6 bases to trimming and J lost 3 bases; unmatched junction nucleotides: 9. The CDR3 sequence is 16 residues long. In DNA form, the CDR3 reads TGTGCCAGCAGTTCCAGCCTAGCGGGGGTGACAGATACGCAGTATTTT. Translation gives CASSSSLAGVTDTQYF.

The chain joins TRBV6-5 to TRBJ1-4, with 8 bases matching TRBD1. The CDR3 extends over 14 amino acids. In germline, CDR1 is MNHEY, CDR2 SVGAGI. V lost 2 bases, J lost 8 bases, and 4 bases stayed unmatched. The chain's CDR3 is CASSYLRTGEKLFF. For the CDR3, the DNA is TGTGCCAGCAGTTACCTCAGGACAGGGGAAAAACTGTTTTTT.

The chain carries TRBV5-8 and TRBJ2-5, with unresolved D. Trimming took off 4 bases at V and 5 bases at J, with 12 bases between the two ends. CDR3 size: 13 residues. Germline CDR1 is SGHTS and CDR2 is YDEGEE. The CDR3 protein is CASSLTLRETQYF. CDR3 nucleotides: TGTGCCAGCAGCCTTACCCTCAGGGAGACCCAGTACTTC.

This clone has just a few counts. The chain is built from TRBV7-9 and TRBJ1-1, with D tentatively TRBD1 (6 bases). CDR3 size: 15 residues. Trimming took off 5 bases at V and 10 bases at J, with 23 bases between the two ends. Germline V gene sequence: CDR1 SEHNR, CDR2 FQNEAQ (reference sequence). The CDR3 here is CASSPKGQQYRGAFF. As DNA, the CDR3 is TGTGCCAGCAGCCCGAAAGGACAGCAATATCGCGGAGCTTTCTTT.

The chain combines TRBV5-4 with TRBJ1-3, with 12 positions matching TRBD1. The V gene's germline CDR1 is SGHNT and CDR2 YYREEE (reference sequence). With 4 bases clipped from V and 0 bases from J, the junction kept 5 bases outside the gene matches. The CDR3 runs to 17 residues. CDR3 loop: CASSAGDRGLSGNTIYF. In nucleotides, the CDR3 is TGTGCCAGCAGCGCCGGGGACAGGGGGCTCTCTGGAAACACCATATATTTT.

The chain is built from TRBV13 and TRBJ2-3; the match to TRBD2 covers 7 bases. Germline lookup yields CDR1 PRHDT and CDR2 FYEKMQ (reference sequence). This CDR3 spans 15 amino acids. V was clipped by 5 bases and J by 1 base; unmatched bases: 6. As DNA, the CDR3 is TGTGCCAGCAGCAAAGAGGCGGGAGGCACAGATACGCAGTATTTT. Its protein product is CASSKEAGGTDTQYF.

This chain uses TRBV21-1 with TRBJ1-4; the listed D gene, TRBD1, was not tested against the DNA. TRBV21-1 is shown as a pseudogene. The CDR3 spans 16 residues. This chain's CDR3 is CASSKRPGTPPEKLFF. In DNA form, the CDR3 reads TGTGCCAGCAGCAAAAGGCCCGGGACACCGCCTGAAAAACTGTTTTTT.

The gene calls are TRBV2 and TRBJ1-2, with D possibly TRBD1 on 5 matching bases. The ends were cut back, 5 bases at V and 3 bases at J, with 16 bases in the middle. The CDR3 loop spans 15 amino acids. Germline values: CDR1 SNHLY, CDR2 FYNNEI. The CDR3 is CASSHSDSGDYGYTF. The CDR3 DNA reads TGTGCCAGCAGTCATTCCGACAGTGGGGACTATGGCTACACCTTC.

The sample holds one count of this clone. The rearrangement uses TRBV18 and TRBJ1-1; 7 positions match TRBD1. CDR3 length: 14 amino acids. Germline lookup yields CDR1 KGHSH and CDR2 LQKENI. V trimming: 5 bases; J trimming: 1 base; junction bases outside the gene matches: 4. The CDR3 coding sequence is TGTGCCAGCTCAACGGGACAGCCGAACACTGAAGCTTTCTTT. It encodes CASSTGQPNTEAFF.